This T cell receptor (beta chain) was identified in a study of siplizumab effects on memory and regulatory T cells. The study's findings and limits: There was no confirmation of the suppressive function of proliferating Tregs from siplizumab cultures. Naive T cells seemed more diverse than memory cells and seemed major alloresponse contributors. The study found that siplizumab significantly reduced alloreactive sequences traceable to unstimulated CD4+ memory cells. Among alloreactive clones, only a minor fraction mapped to unstimulated subsets.

Concerning this clone: Its antigen is unknown.

The CDR3 extends over 13 amino acids. V dropped 0 bases and J dropped 9 bases, with 10 bases sitting between them. The germline V gene has CDR1 LGHNA and CDR2 YNFKEQ. Produced via immunoSEQ multiplex PCR; TCRdb's table is partial and in-frame only. The profile shows 99,000 or so clones, roughly 94% of them singletons. Sequencing input: non-Treg CD4+ T cells sorted from blood. The sequence was obtained from a human donor in good health. J is TRBJ2-3 and V is TRBV4-2; D is ambiguous. The CDR3 DNA reads as TGTGCCAGCAGCCAAGATCTGAGTCTGACGCAGTATTTT. This sequence encodes CASSQDLSLTQYF.